One sample yielded the 26 T cell receptor beta chains listed below, sequenced in a study of untreated major depressive disorder. TCRdb's copy holds only in-frame clones and misses some; the assay was immunoSEQ multiplex PCR. The repertoire holds about 21,000 clones, with about nine tenths as singletons. The sample taken for sequencing was CD4+ T cells from PBMCs. The receptor set was obtained from a woman in her forties in good health.

The chain uses TRBV28 and TRBJ1-6, with D perhaps TRBD1 (5 bases). Germline-derived CDR1 and CDR2 are MDHEN and SYDVKM. This CDR3 is 15 amino acids long. V was pared by 3 bases and J by 7 bases, with 13 bases between. The CDR3 sequence: CASSFLPGSNSPLHF. DNA for the CDR3: TGTGCCAGCAGTTTCTTGCCAGGGAGCAATTCACCCCTCCACTTT.

This chain joins TRBV5-1 and TRBJ1-1; D not resolved. V lost 3 bases, J lost 0 bases, and 9 bases lay in between. Germline CDR1 and CDR2: SGHRS and YFSETQ. The CDR3 spans 14 residues. The CDR3 protein is CASSYDQLNTEAFF. In nucleotides, the CDR3 is TGCGCCAGCAGCTACGATCAATTGAACACTGAAGCTTTCTTT.

The chain carries TRBV5-1 and TRBJ2-7, with 8 nucleotides matching TRBD2. Trimming took 4 bases from V and 6 from J; bases not matched to a gene: 15. Germline assignment: CDR1 SGHRS and CDR2 YFSETQ. The length of the CDR3 is 16 residues. This CDR3 reads CASSPGGAARVSEQYF. As DNA, the CDR3 is TGCGCCAGCAGCCCGGGGGGGGCGGCTAGGGTCTCCGAGCAGTACTTC. Filled out from reference TRBV5-1 and TRBJ2-7, the complete variable domain reads KAGVTQTPRYLIKTRGQQVTLSCSPISGHRSVSWYQQTPGQGLQFLFEYFSETQRNKGNFPGRFSGRQFSNSRSEMNVSTLELGDSALYLCASSPGGAARVSEQYFGPGTRLTVT.

This clone was counted a few times. The chain employs TRBV2 and TRBJ1-2; TRBD1 aligns across 7 bases. V shed 6 bases, J shed 7 bases, and the junction held 2 bases outside the gene matches. Per germline, CDR1 SNHLY and CDR2 FYNNEI. This CDR3 region has 11 residues. CDR3: CASRTGVGYTF. In DNA, the CDR3 is TGTGCCAGCAGAACAGGGGTTGGCTACACCTTC.

CDR3 DNA: TGTGCCAGCAGTTGGACAGGCGGATCCTACGAGCAGTACTTC. This codes for CASSWTGGSYEQYF. The genes are TRBV28 and TRBJ2-7; 7 bases are shared with TRBD1. The length of the CDR3 is 14 residues. With 4 bases clipped from V and 1 base from J, the junction kept 4 bases outside the gene matches. Germline V gives CDR1 MDHEN, CDR2 SYDVKM.

This clone came up a few times. The CDR3 spells CASAGQGNTEAFF. CDR3 DNA: TGTGCCAGCGCGGGACAGGGGAACACTGAAGCTTTCTTT. V and J are TRBV4-2 and TRBJ1-1, with 9 bases fitting TRBD1. Germline CDR1 and CDR2: LGHNA and YNFKEQ. V lost 8 bases and J lost 1; bases outside the gene matches: 2. CDR3 length equals 13 residues.

The chain couples TRBV28 to TRBJ1-1, with D perhaps TRBD1 (6 bases). The V and J ends lost 6 bases and 7 bases respectively, with 24 bases between them. This CDR3 spans 16 amino acids. Germline CDR1 and CDR2: MDHEN and SYDVKM. The CDR3 region is CASSAPMGTGLFEAFF. CDR3 DNA: TGTGCCAGCAGCGCCCCGATGGGAACAGGGTTGTTTGAAGCTTTCTTT.

V is TRBV28 and J is TRBJ1-4; 8 nucleotides line up with TRBD1. The germline V gene encodes CDR1 MDHEN and CDR2 SYDVKM. V lost 8 bases, J lost 5 bases, and 4 bases stayed unmatched. CDR3 length: 13 residues. CDR3 bases: TGTGCCAGCGCTACAGGGGGGAATGAAAAACTGTTTTTT. Encoded protein: CASATGGNEKLFF.

The CDR3 here is CASSQLRGMTDTQYF. The CDR3 DNA follows: TGCGCCAGCAGCCAACTAAGGGGTATGACAGATACGCAGTATTTT. The gene calls are TRBV4-1 and TRBJ2-3; maybe TRBD1 (5 bases). Germline CDR1 is MGHRA and CDR2 is YSYEKL. The germline V and J ends were trimmed by 2 bases and 3 bases, with 12 bases remaining between them. This CDR3 spans 15 amino acids.

The chain recombines TRBV4-2 with TRBJ2-5; TRBD2 matches 8 bases. CDR3 length equals 16 residues. Germline CDR1 and CDR2: LGHNA and YNFKEQ. Unmatched junction bases numbered 9, after V lost 1 base and J lost 5 bases. The CDR3 bases are TGTGCCAGCAGCCAAGGTTCCGGGACTAGGATGGAGACCCAGTACTTC. It codes for CASSQGSGTRMETQYF.

This chain connects TRBV5-1 to TRBJ1-1; the D is unclear. V was trimmed by 0 bases and J by 11 bases, leaving 17 bases between them. CDR3 length equals 14 residues. Germline CDR1 is SGHRS and CDR2 is YFSETQ. CDR3 nucleotides: TGCGCCAGCAGCTTGGACCTTACGTCTTTAGGGGCTTTCTTT. Protein: CASSLDLTSLGAFF.

This rearrangement joins TRBV5-6 to TRBJ2-1, with a tentative D call TRBD2 (6 bases). Germline CDR1 and CDR2: SGHDT and YYEEEE. The V end lost 0 bases, the J end lost 3 bases, and 13 bases lay between the germline ends. This CDR3 comprises 16 residues. CDR3 in DNA: TGTGCCAGCAGCTTGGGCCGGGAGATGAACTACAATGAGCAGTTCTTC. Translating gives CASSLGREMNYNEQFF.

This chain links TRBV5-4 with TRBJ1-2, with D perhaps matching TRBD1 (5 bases). Germline V gene lookup returns CDR1 SGHNT and CDR2 YYREEE (reference sequence). The V gene lost 4 bases and the J gene lost 0 bases, with 13 bases spanning the gap. This CDR3 is built from 15 residues. This CDR3 is CASSLGTGANYGYTF. The DNA for the CDR3 is TGTGCCAGCAGCCTAGGGACGGGAGCTAACTATGGCTACACCTTC.

The chain recombines TRBV7-2 with TRBJ1-2; possible D gene TRBD1, 5 bases. This CDR3 is built from 14 residues. V shed 8 bases and J shed 5 bases, with 18 bases lying between them. CDR1 and CDR2 from the germline V gene are SGHTA and FQGNSA. CDR3 region: CASRLGTEVYGYTF. The CDR3 DNA is TGTGCCAGCCGTCTCGGGACCGAAGTTTATGGCTACACCTTC. The full variable domain, completed using reference TRBV7-2 and TRBJ1-2, is GAGVSQSPSNKVTEKGKDVELRCDPISGHTALYWYRQSLGQGLEFLIYFQGNSAPDKSGLPSDRFSAERTGGSVSTLTIQRTQQEDSAVYLCASRLGTEVYGYTFGSGTRLTVV.

A single count supports this clone. J is TRBJ2-7 and V is TRBV5-1; 10 bases line up with TRBD1. CDR1 and CDR2 (germline): SGHRS, YFSETQ. J gave up 4 bases and V 3 bases, and 4 bases lay outside the gene matches. The CDR3 is 14 residues long. CDR3 protein: CASSWGQGKYEQYF. The CDR3 nucleotides are TGCGCCAGCAGCTGGGGACAGGGGAAGTACGAGCAGTACTTC.

The V and J genes are TRBV19 and TRBJ2-2, with 9 nucleotides matching TRBD1. The CDR3 extends over 15 amino acids. Germline CDR1 reads LNHDA; CDR2 reads SQIVND (reference sequence). Unmatched junction bases numbered 6, after V lost 5 bases and J lost 5 bases. The CDR3 spells CASSSGTGSTGELFF. CDR3 sequence (DNA): TGTGCCAGTAGTTCCGGGACAGGGTCTACCGGGGAGCTGTTTTTT.

The chain carries TRBV28 and TRBJ2-7; TRBD2 might be the D (7 bases). The CDR3 length is 15 residues. The germline CDR1 and CDR2 sequences are MDHEN and SYDVKM. V was cut by 6 bases and J by 4 bases, with 19 bases left in between. The CDR3 DNA sequence: TGTGCCAGCAGGGGTCTGGAGGGGGGGACTTACGAGCAGTACTTC. Its protein is CASRGLEGGTYEQYF.

The V and J genes are TRBV5-1 and TRBJ2-7; 10 bases are a match to TRBD2. Germline V lookup: CDR1 SGHRS, CDR2 YFSETQ. V lost 3 bases, J lost 3 bases, and 9 bases stayed unmatched. The CDR3 covers 16 residues. As DNA, the CDR3 is TGCGCCAGCAGCTCGACAGCCACTAGCGGGAACTACGAGCAGTACTTC. Its protein is CASSSTATSGNYEQYF.

V and J are TRBV5-1 and TRBJ1-1; D is possibly TRBD1 (5 bases). This CDR3 has 15 residues. Per the germline V gene, CDR1 is SGHRS and CDR2 is YFSETQ. Deletions cut 5 bases from V and 1 base from J, with 15 bases between. The CDR3 sequence: CASRFTGTGNTEAFF. CDR3 nucleotide sequence: TGCGCCAGCAGATTTACTGGAACAGGGAACACTGAAGCTTTCTTT.

This chain's CDR3 is CASSEVRKTDTQYF. Here the CDR3 DNA reads TGTGCCAGCAGTGAAGTCCGAAAGACAGATACGCAGTATTTT. This rearrangement joins TRBV6-1 to TRBJ2-3; D unresolved. CDR1 MNHNS and CDR2 SASEGT come from the germline V gene. The CDR3 length is 14 residues. Trimming left V 1 base short and J 3 bases short, with 8 bases between.

The V call is TRBV7-8, the J call TRBJ1-1, with D unresolved. Trimming took 5 bases from V and 4 from J, leaving 14 bases between them. Looked up from germline, CDR1 is SGHVS and CDR2 is FQNEAQ. The CDR3 totals 14 residues. The CDR3 coding sequence is TGTGCCAGCAGCGGCATTAGGCTGGGCACTGAAGCTTTCTTT. Translating gives CASSGIRLGTEAFF. Complete variable domain (other parts from reference TRBV7-8 and TRBJ1-1): GAGVSQSPRYKVAKRGQDVALRCDPISGHVSLFWYQQALGQGPEFLTYFQNEAQLDKSGLPSDRFFAERPEGSVSTLKIQRTQQEDSAVYLCASSGIRLGTEAFFGQGTRLTVV.

The chain has TRBV27 and TRBJ1-2; D may be TRBD1 (5 bases). V was shortened by 7 bases and J by 4 bases, with 13 bases between the two germline ends. This CDR3 spans 13 amino acids. Germline CDR1 MNHEY, CDR2 SMNVEV (reference sequence). The CDR3 sequence is CASTIREGYGYTF. The CDR3 nucleotides read TGTGCCAGCACCATCAGGGAAGGCTATGGCTACACCTTC.

The J gene is TRBJ1-4, the V gene TRBV5-6; D perhaps matches TRBD1 (6 bases). The CDR3 runs to 16 residues. Per germline, CDR1 SGHDT and CDR2 YYEEEE. Trimming left V 0 bases short and J 4 bases short, with 13 bases between. The CDR3 region has the DNA TGTGCCAGCAGCTTGGCTGGGGGCAACCGTAATGAAAAACTGTTTTTT. Its translation: CASSLAGGNRNEKLFF.

The J gene is TRBJ1-2, the V gene TRBV28, with 8 bases matching TRBD1. The CDR3 is 15 amino acids. Germline CDR1 MDHEN, CDR2 SYDVKM. J gave up 8 bases and V 5 bases, and 13 bases lay outside the gene matches. The chain's CDR3 is CASSSGQGTRGGYTF. The DNA for the CDR3 is TGTGCCAGCAGTAGTGGACAGGGAACGAGAGGCGGCTACACCTTC.

The chain employs TRBV18 and TRBJ2-5; 9 nucleotides match TRBD1. Germline V lookup: CDR1 KGHSH, CDR2 LQKENI. J was trimmed by 4 bases and V by 3 bases; bases with no gene match: 3. The CDR3 consists of 14 residues. CDR3 loop: CASSPSGQGETQYF. In DNA, the CDR3 is TGTGCCAGCTCACCTTCGGGACAGGGAGAGACCCAGTACTTC.

This chain links TRBV6-5 with TRBJ2-7; D assignment may be TRBD1 or TRBD2 (6 bases each). Germline V gives CDR1 MNHEY, CDR2 SVGAGI. Trimming removed 7 bases at V and 7 bases at J, with 11 bases between. This CDR3 contains 11 residues. CDR3 residues: CASKGGSEQYV. As DNA, the CDR3 is TGTGCCAGCAAGGGGGGCAGTGAGCAGTACGTC.